This T cell receptor beta chain was identified in a study of CD8 T cells in Susac syndrome. Trimming stripped 6 bases from V and 1 base from J, with 6 bases between. CDR3 size: 13 residues. Germline-derived CDR1 and CDR2 are MNHEY and SMNVEV (reference sequence). High-throughput TCR beta sequencing covered peripheral CD8+ and CD4+ T cells. The multiple sclerosis controls were treatment-naive patients affected by stable or active relapsing-remitting disease. The RNA input was roughly 0.45 to 1 ug, and it was reverse transcribed with random hexamers. MiXCR, applied by TCRdb to the immunoSEQ multiplex PCR reads, yields one record per CDR3 protein. The sample consists of some 120,000 distinct CDR3 sequences, about 92% of them appearing once.

The source material was CD8+ T cells from PBMCs. The chain uses TRBV27 and TRBJ2-2; D is undetermined. The sequence derives from a human donor with multiple sclerosis. CDR3 sequence reads: CASRRRNTGELFF. DNA for the CDR3: TGTGCCAGCAGACGGAGGAACACCGGGGAGCTGTTTTTT.